This entry is about one T cell receptor (beta chain). Its antigen is unidentified. Positively selected for CCR7, the CD45RO-negative cells used as naive CD8 cells excluded terminally differentiated effector memory CD45RA+ cells. The table came from immunoSEQ multiplex PCR; TCRdb's copy has only in-frame clones and leaves some out. The sample carries over 2 million clones, about 95% recorded once. The CDR3 length is 16 residues. V shed 5 bases, J shed 7 bases, and the junction held 7 bases outside the gene matches. Germline V gene sequence: CDR1 SEHNR, CDR2 FQNEAQ (reference sequence). The data derive from a study of shared clonotypes between healthy human individuals. Study results and caveats: Clonotypes which were not shared had lower generation probabilities than clonotypes that all four donors shared. Clonotype sharing across donors was expected to vary with sequencing depth.

The receptor was derived from a man between 18 and 35 years old in good health. V usage is TRBV7-9 and J usage is TRBJ2-1; 14 positions agree with TRBD2. Material for sequencing was naive CD8+ T cells sorted from blood. CDR3: CASSPTSGRARNEQFF. In DNA, the CDR3 is TGTGCCAGCAGCCCGACTAGCGGGAGGGCCCGGAATGAGCAGTTCTTC. Full variable domain (rest looked up from reference TRBV7-9 and TRBJ2-1): DTGVSQNPRHKITKRGQNVTFRCDPISEHNRLYWYRQTLGQGPEFLTYFQNEAQLEKSRLLSDRFSAERPKGSFSTLEIQRTEQGDSAMYLCASSPTSGRARNEQFFGPGTRLTVL.